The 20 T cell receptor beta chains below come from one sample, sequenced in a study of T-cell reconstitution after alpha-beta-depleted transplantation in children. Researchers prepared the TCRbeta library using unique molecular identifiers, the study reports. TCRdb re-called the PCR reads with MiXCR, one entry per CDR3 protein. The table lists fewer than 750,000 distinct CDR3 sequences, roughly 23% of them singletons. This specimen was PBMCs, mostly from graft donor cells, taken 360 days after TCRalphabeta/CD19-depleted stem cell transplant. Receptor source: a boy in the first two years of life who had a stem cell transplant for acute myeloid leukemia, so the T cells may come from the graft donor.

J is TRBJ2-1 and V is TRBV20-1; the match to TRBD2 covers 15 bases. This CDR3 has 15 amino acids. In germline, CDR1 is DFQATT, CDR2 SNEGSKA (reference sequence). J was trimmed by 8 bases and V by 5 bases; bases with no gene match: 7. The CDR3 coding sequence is TGCAGTGCTCCCGGACTAGCGGGGGGGAAGGATGAGCAGTTCTTC. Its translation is CSAPGLAGGKDEQFF.

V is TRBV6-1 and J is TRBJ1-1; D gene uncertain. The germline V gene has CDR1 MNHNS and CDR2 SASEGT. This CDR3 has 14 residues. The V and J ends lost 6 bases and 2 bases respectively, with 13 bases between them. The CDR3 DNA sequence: TGTGCCAGCAGCCCAATGGGCCCTAACACTGAAGCTTTCTTT. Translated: CASSPMGPNTEAFF.

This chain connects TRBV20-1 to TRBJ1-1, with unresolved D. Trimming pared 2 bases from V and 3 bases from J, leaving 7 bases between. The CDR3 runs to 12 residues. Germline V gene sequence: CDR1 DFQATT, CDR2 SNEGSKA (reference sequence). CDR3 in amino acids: CSARPGYTEAFF. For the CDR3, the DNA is TGCAGTGCTAGACCTGGGTACACTGAAGCTTTCTTT.

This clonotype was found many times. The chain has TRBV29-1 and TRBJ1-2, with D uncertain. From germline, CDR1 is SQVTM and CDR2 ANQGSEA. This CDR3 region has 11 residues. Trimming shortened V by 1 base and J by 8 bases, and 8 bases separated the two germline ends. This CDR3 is CSVEGRGGYTF. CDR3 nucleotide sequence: TGCAGCGTTGAAGGACGCGGGGGCTACACCTTC. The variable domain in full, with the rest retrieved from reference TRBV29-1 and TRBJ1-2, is SAVISQKPSRDICQRGTSLTIQCQVDSQVTMMFWYRQQPGQSLTLIATANQGSEATYESGFVIDKFPISRPNLTFSTLTVSNMSPEDSSIYLCSVEGRGGYTFGSGTRLTVV.

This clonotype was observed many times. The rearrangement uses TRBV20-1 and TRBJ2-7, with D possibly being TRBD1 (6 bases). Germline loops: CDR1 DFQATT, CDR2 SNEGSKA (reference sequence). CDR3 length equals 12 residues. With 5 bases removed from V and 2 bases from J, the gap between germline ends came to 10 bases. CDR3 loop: CSAGGSTYEQYV. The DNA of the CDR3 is TGCAGTGCTGGGGGCTCAACCTACGAGCAGTACGTC.

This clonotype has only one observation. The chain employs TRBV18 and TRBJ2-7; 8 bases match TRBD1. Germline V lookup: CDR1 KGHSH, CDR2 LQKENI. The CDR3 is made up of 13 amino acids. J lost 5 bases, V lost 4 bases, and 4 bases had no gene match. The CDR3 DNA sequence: TGTGCCAGCTCACGGACAGGGATGGACGAGCAGTACTTC. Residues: CASSRTGMDEQYF. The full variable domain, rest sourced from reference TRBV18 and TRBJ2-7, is NAGVMQNPRHLVRRRGQEARLRCSPMKGHSHVYWYRQLPEEGLKFMVYLQKENIIDESGMPKERFSAEFPKEGPSILRIQQVVRGDSAAYFCASSRTGMDEQYFGPGTRLTVT.

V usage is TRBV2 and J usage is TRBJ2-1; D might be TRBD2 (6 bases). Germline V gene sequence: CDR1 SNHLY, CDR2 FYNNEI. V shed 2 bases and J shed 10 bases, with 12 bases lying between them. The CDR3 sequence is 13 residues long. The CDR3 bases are TGTGCCAGCAGTGAAAAGTGGCGGGGAGAGCAGTTCTTC. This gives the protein CASSEKWRGEQFF.

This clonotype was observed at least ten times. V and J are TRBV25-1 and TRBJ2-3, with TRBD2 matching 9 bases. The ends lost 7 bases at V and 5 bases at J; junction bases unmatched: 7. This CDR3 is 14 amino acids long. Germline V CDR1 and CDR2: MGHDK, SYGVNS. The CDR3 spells CASTVTSGGDTQYF. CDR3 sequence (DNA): TGTGCCAGCACGGTGACTAGCGGTGGAGATACGCAGTATTTT.

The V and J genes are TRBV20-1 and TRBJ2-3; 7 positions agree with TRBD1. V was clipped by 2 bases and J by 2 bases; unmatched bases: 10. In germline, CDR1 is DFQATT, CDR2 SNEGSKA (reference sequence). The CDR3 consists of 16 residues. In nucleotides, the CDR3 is TGCAGTGCTAGACGACCTACAGGGGAACCCACAGATACGCAGTATTTT. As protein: CSARRPTGEPTDTQYF.

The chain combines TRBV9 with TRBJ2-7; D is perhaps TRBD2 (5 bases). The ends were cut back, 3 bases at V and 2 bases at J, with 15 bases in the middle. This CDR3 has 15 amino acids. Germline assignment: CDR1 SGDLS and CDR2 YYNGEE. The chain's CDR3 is CASSAGVGRTYEQYF. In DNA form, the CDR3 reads TGTGCCAGCAGCGCCGGGGTGGGCAGGACCTACGAGCAGTACTTC.

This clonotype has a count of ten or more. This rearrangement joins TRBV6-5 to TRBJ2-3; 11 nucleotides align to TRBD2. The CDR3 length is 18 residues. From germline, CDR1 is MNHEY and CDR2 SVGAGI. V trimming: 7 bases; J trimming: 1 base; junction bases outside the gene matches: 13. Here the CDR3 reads CASNTGSGGAGRTDTQYF. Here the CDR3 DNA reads TGTGCCAGCAACACCGGTAGCGGGGGGGCCGGACGCACAGATACGCAGTATTTT.

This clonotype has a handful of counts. The CDR3 is CASSLLQEPDNEQFF. The CDR3 region has the DNA TGCGCCAGCAGCCTGCTCCAGGAGCCCGACAATGAGCAGTTCTTC. The chain recombines TRBV4-3 with TRBJ2-1; no clear D gene. The length of the CDR3 is 15 residues. The germline CDR1 and CDR2 sequences are LGHNA and YSLEER. Trimming shortened V by 4 bases and J by 5 bases, and 15 bases separated the two germline ends.

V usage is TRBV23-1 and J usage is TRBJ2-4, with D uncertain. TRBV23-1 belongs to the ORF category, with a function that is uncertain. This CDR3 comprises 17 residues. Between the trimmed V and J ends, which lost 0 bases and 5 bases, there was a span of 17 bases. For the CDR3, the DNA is TGCGCCAGCAGTCAATCTCCTCTTCCGGACCGGCAAAACATTCAGTACTTC. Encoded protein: CASSQSPLPDRQNIQYF.

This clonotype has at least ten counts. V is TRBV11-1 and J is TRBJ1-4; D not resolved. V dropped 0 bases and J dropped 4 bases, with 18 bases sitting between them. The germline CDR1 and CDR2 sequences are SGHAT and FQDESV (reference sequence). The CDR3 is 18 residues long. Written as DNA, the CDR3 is TGTGCCAGCAGCTTAGCGGTTAACAGACTCGCCCTTAATGAAAAACTGTTTTTT. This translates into CASSLAVNRLALNEKLFF.

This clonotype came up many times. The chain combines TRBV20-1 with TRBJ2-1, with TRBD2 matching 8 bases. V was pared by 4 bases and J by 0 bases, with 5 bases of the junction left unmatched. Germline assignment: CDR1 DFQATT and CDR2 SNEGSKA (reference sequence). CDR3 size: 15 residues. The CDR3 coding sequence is TGCAGTGCTACTCCGGGGGGGATCTCCTACAATGAGCAGTTCTTC. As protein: CSATPGGISYNEQFF.

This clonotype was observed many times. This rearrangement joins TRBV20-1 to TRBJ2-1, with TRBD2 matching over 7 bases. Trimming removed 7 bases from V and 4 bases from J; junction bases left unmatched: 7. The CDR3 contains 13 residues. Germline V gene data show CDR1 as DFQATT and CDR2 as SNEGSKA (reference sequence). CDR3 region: CSGRTRRYNEQFF. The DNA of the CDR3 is TGCAGTGGTAGGACTAGAAGGTACAATGAGCAGTTCTTC.

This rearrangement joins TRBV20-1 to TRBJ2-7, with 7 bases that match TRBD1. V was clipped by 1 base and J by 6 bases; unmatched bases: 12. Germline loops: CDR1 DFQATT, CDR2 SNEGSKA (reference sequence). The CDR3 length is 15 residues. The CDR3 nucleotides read TGCAGTGCTAGAGCCCCCAGGACAGGTAATGGCGAGCAGTACGTC. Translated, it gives CSARAPRTGNGEQYV.

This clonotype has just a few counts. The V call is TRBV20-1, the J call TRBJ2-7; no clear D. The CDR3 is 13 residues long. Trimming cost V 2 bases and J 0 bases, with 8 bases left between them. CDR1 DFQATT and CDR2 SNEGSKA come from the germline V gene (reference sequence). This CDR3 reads CSARLHRSYEQYV. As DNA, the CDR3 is TGCAGTGCTAGACTACACCGCTCCTACGAGCAGTACGTC.

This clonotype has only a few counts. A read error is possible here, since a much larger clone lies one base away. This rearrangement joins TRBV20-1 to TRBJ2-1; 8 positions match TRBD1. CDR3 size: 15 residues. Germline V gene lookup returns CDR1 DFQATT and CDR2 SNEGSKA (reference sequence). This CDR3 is CCASPAGRDRNEQFF. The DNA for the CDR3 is TGCTGTGCTAGTCCTGCGGGCAGGGACAGGAATGAGCAGTTCTTC.

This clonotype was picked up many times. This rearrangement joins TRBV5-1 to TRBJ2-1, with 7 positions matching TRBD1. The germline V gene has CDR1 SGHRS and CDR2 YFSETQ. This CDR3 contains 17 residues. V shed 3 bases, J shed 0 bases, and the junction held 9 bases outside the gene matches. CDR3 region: CASSYDRAYPSYNEQFF. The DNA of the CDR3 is TGCGCCAGCAGCTATGACAGGGCCTACCCCTCCTACAATGAGCAGTTCTTC.